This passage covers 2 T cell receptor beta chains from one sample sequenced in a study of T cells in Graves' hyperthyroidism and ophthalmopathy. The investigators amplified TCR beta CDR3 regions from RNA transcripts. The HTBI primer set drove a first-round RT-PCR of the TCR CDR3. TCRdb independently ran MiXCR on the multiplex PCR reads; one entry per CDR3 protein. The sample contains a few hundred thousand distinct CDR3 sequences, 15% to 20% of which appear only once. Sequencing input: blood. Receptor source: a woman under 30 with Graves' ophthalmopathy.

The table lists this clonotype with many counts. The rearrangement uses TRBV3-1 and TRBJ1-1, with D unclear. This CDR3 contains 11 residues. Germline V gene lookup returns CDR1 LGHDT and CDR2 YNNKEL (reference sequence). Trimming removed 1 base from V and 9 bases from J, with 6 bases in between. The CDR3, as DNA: TGTGCCAGCAGCCAAGCCCAGCAAGCTTTCTTT. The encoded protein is CASSQAQQAFF.

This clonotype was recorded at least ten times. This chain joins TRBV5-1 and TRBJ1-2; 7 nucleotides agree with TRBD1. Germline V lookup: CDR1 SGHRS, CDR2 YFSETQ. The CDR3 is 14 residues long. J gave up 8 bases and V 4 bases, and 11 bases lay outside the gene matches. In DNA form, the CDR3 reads TGCGCCAGCAGCCAGGACAGGTGGGATCTCGGCTACACCTTC. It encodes CASSQDRWDLGYTF.